This T cell receptor beta chain appears in the sequencing data of a study of T-cell reconstitution after alpha-beta-depleted transplantation in children. V lost 7 bases and J 2 bases, leaving 14 bases between the germline ends. The CDR3 length is 13 residues. Germline V CDR1 and CDR2: SQVTM, ANQGSEA. Unique molecular identifiers were incorporated during preparation of the TCRbeta library. TCRdb ran MiXCR on the PCR reads and lists one entry per CDR3 protein. The table includes about 400,000 distinct CDR3 sequences, around 21% detected once. This clonotype was counted between two and nine times. The TCR originated in a human donor who donated a stem cell graft to a child with acute myeloid leukemia. The sequences come from PBMCs from the stem cell graft donor, collected from the stem cell graft. The V call is TRBV29-1, the J call TRBJ1-1, with D tentatively TRBD1 (5 bases). The CDR3 region is CSATGTGNTEAFF. CDR3 bases: TGCAGCGCGACCGGGACGGGAAACACTGAAGCTTTCTTT.